This TCR beta chain originates from a study of control samples from healthy donors and cancer patients. Produced via immunoSEQ multiplex PCR; TCRdb's table is partial and in-frame only. The data show approximately 59,000 clones, roughly 86% seen once. CDR1 SQVTM and CDR2 ANQGSEA come from the germline V gene. Deletions cut 6 bases from V and 4 bases from J, with 9 bases between. The CDR3 loop spans 11 amino acids. The receptor comes from a woman aged 55-75 years with lung cancer. The V and J genes are TRBV29-1 and TRBJ1-1; D gene unclear. The sample was PBMCs. The CDR3 loop is CSVSSVTEAFF. In nucleotides, the CDR3 is TGCAGCGTCTCCTCGGTCACTGAAGCTTTCTTT.